This TCR beta chain was recovered during a study of control samples from healthy donors and cancer patients. Clones were sequenced by immunoSEQ multiplex PCR, and TCRdb holds only the in-frame ones, with some missing. Of over 100,000 clones in the sample, 92% are singletons; the top ten hold 2% to 2.5%. CDR1 SGHRS and CDR2 YFSETQ come from the germline V gene. Trimming removed 4 bases at V and 8 bases at J, with 24 bases between. The CDR3 extends over 17 amino acids. The sequence was collected from a woman aged 45 to 65 in good health. The chain couples TRBV5-1 to TRBJ1-4; TRBD1 might be the D (5 bases). Sequenced material: blood. The CDR3 is CASSLTGTGSPGEKLFF. DNA of the CDR3: TGCGCCAGCAGCCTAACCGGGACCGGGTCCCCGGGCGAAAAACTGTTTTTT.